Below, one TCR beta chain is given with its context. The entry originates in a study of blood T cell repertoires in COVID-19. Study-wide background: Material from acute and convalescent COVID-19 was sourced from the United States, Italy and Spain. The cDNA or gDNA used as material had been derived from T cells, B-cell-depleted T cells, or PBMCs.

Source study methods: Amplification of reference gene primers was used by the study to estimate nucleated cell counts. Here immunoSEQ multiplex PCR was the method, and the copy in TCRdb shows in-frame clones only, minus some. V, J and clone size derive from that table, while D and trimming were established from the DNA sequence. This sample has 150,000 to 200,000 clones, with over 65% found just once. Germline V gives CDR1 SGHTA, CDR2 FQGNSA. Trimming removed 5 bases at V and 6 bases at J, with 22 bases between. The CDR3 sequence is 16 residues long. V gene TRBV7-2 combines with J gene TRBJ1-2; D unclear. Specimen: peripheral blood. The TCR was taken from a man aged 55 to 70 with acute or convalescent COVID-19. This CDR3 is CASSPGIRGGSDGYTF. The CDR3 nucleotides read TGTGCCAGCAGCCCTGGTATAAGAGGAGGAAGTGATGGCTACACCTTC.